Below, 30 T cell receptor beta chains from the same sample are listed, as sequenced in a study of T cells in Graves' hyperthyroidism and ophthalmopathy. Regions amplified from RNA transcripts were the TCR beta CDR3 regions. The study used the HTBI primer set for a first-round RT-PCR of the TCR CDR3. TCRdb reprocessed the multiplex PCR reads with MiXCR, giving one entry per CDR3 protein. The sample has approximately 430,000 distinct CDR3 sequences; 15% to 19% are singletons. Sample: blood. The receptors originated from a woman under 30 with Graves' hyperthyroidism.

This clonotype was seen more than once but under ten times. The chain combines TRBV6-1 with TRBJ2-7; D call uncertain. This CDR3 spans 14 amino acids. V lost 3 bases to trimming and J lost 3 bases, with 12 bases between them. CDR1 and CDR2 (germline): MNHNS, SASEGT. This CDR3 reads CASSEPQSFYEQYF. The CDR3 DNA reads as TGTGCCAGCAGTGAGCCGCAGAGCTTCTACGAGCAGTACTTC.

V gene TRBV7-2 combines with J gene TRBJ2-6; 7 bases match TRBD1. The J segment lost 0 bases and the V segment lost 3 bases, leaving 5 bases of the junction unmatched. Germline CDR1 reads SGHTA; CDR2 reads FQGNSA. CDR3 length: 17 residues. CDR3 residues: CASSLKQGRSGANVLTF. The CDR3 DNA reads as TGTGCCAGCAGCTTGAAACAGGGGCGCTCTGGGGCCAACGTCCTGACTTTC.

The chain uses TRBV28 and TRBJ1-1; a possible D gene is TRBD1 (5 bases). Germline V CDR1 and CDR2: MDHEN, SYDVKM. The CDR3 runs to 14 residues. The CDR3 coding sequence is TGTGCATCAGGGATAGGGAAAAAAAACACTGAAGCTTTCTTT. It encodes CASGIGKKNTEAFF.

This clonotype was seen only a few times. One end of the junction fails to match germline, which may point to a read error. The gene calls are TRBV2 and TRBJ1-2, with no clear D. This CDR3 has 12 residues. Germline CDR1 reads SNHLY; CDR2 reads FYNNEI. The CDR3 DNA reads TGTGCCAGCAGTGAAGGAAACTATGACTACACCTTC. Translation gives CASSEGNYDYTF.

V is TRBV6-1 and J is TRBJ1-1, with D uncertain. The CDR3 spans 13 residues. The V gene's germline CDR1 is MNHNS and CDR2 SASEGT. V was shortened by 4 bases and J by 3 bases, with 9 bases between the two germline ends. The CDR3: CASSGAGHTEAFF. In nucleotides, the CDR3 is TGTGCCAGCAGTGGAGCTGGGCACACTGAAGCTTTCTTT.

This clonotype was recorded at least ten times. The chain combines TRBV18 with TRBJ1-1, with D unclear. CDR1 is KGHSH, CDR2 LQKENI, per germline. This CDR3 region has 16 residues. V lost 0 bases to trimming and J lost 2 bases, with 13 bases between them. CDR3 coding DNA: TGTGCCAGCTCACCACCGAGAGGATACTCAAACACTGAAGCTTTCTTT. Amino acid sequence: CASSPPRGYSNTEAFF.

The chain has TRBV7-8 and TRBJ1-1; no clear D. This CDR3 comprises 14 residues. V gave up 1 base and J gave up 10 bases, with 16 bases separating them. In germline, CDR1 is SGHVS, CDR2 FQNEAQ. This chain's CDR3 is CASSLGVRVPGAFF. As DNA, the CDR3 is TGTGCCAGCAGCTTAGGTGTCCGGGTTCCGGGAGCTTTCTTT.

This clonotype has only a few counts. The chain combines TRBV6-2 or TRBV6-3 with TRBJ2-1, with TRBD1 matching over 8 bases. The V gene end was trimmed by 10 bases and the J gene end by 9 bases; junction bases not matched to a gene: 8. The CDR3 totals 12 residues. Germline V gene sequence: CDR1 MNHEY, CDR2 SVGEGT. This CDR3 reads CATWRDRGEQFF. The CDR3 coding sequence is TGTGCCACTTGGCGAGACAGGGGTGAGCAGTTCTTC.

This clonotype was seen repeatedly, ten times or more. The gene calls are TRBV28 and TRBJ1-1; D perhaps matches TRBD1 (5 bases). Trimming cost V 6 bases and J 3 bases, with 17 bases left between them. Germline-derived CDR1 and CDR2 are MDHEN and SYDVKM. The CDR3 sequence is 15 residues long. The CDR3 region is CASSSSGSGHTEAFF. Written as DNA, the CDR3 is TGTGCCAGCAGCTCTTCGGGTTCAGGGCACACTGAAGCTTTCTTT.

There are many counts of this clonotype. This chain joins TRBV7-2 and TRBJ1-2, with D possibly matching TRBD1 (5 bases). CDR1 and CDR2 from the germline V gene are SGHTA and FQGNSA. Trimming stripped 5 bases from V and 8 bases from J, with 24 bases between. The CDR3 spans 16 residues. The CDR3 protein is CASSAGPFRVAVGYTF. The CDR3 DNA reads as TGTGCCAGCAGCGCAGGCCCCTTCAGGGTTGCGGTCGGCTACACCTTC.

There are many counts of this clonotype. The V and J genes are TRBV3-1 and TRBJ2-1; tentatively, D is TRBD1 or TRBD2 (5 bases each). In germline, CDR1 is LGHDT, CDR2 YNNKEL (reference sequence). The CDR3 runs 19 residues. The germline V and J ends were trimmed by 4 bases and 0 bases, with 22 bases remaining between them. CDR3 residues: CASSPNIRVSGFSYNEQFF. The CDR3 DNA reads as TGTGCCAGCAGCCCGAACATCAGGGTTTCGGGATTCTCCTACAATGAGCAGTTCTTC.

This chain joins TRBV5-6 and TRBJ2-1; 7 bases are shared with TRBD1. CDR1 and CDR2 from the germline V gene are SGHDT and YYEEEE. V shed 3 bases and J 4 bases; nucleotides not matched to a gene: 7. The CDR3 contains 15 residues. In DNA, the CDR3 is TGTGCCAGCAGCTCTGCCGGGACAGCTTACAATGAGCAGTTCTTC. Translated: CASSSAGTAYNEQFF.

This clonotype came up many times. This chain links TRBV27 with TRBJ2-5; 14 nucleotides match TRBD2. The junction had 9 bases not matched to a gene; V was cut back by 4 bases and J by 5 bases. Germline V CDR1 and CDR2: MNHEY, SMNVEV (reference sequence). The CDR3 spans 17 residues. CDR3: CASSSKTRTSGGETQYF. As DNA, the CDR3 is TGTGCCAGCAGTTCAAAAACCCGGACTAGCGGGGGGGAGACCCAGTACTTC.

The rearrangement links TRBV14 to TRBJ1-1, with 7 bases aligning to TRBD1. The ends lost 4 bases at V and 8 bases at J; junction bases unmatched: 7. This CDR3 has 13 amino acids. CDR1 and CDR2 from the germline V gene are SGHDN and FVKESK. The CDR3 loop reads CASSPQGYGEAFF. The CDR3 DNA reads TGTGCCAGCAGCCCACAGGGGTATGGGGAAGCTTTCTTT.

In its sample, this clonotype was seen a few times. CDR3 bases: TGTGCCAGCAGTCCTGTCGATACAGATACGCAGTATTTT. Translated: CASSPVDTDTQYF. The chain uses TRBV7-2 and TRBJ2-3; no firm D call. This CDR3 has 13 residues. The germline V gene has CDR1 SGHTA and CDR2 FQGNSA. Deletions cut 6 bases from V and 3 bases from J, with 10 bases between.

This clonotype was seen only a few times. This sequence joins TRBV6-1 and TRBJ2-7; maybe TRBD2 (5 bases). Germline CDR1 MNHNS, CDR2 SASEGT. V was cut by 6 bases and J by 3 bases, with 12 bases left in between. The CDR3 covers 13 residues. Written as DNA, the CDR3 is TGTGCCAGCAGCCGAGGACTCCTCTACGAGCAGTACTTC. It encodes CASSRGLLYEQYF.

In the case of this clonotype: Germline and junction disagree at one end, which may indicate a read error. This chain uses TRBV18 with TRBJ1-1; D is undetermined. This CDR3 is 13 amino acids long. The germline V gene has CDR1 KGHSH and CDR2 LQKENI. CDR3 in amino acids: CTSSPRQNTEAFF. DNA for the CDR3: TGTACCAGCTCACCAAGGCAGAACACTGAAGCTTTCTTT. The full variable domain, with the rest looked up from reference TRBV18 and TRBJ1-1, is NAGVMQNPRHLVRRRGQEARLRCSPMKGHSHVYWYRQLPEEGLKFMVYLQKENIIDESGMPKERFSAEFPKEGPSILRIQQVVRGDSAAYFCTSSPRQNTEAFFGQGTRLTVV.

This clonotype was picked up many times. CDR3: CASNLAGVQETQYF. The CDR3 region has the DNA TGTGCCAGCAACTTAGCGGGGGTCCAAGAGACCCAGTACTTC. This chain uses TRBV2 with TRBJ2-5; 9 bases map to TRBD2. The trim removed 7 bases at V and 1 base at J, leaving 4 bases unmatched. This CDR3 is 14 amino acids long. CDR1 and CDR2 (germline): SNHLY, FYNNEI. Full variable domain (outside the CDR3, taken from reference TRBV2 and TRBJ2-5): EPEVTQTPSHQVTQMGQEVILRCVPISNHLYFYWYRQILGQKVEFLVSFYNNEISEKSEIFDDQFSVERPDGSNFTLKIRSTKLEDSAMYFCASNLAGVQETQYFGPGTRLLVL.

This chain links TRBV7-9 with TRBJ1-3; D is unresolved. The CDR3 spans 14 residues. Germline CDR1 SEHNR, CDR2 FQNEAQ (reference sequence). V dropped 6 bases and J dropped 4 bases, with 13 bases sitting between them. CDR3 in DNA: TGTGCCAGCAGATCGCTTGCCGTAGGAAACACCATATATTTT. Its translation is CASRSLAVGNTIYF.

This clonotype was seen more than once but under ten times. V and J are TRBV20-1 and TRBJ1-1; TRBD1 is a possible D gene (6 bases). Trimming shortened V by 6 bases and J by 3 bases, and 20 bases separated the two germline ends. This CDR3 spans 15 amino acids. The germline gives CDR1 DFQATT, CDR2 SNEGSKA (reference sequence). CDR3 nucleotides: TGCAGTGCCCTCCTGGGGAACAGGGCGTACACTGAAGCTTTCTTT. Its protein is CSALLGNRAYTEAFF.

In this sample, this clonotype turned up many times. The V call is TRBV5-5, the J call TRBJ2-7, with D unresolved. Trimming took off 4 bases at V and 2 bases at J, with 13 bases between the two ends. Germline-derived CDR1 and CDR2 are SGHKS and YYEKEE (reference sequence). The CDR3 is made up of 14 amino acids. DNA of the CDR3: TGTGCCAGCAGCCCCCTTTTTGGTACCTACGAGCAGTACTTC. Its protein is CASSPLFGTYEQYF.

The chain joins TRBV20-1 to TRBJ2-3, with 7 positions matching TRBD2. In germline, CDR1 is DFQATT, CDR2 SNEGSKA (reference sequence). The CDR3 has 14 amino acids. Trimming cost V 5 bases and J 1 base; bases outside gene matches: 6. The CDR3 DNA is TGCAGTGCTCCCCTAGCGGCGGGCACAGATACGCAGTATTTT. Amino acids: CSAPLAAGTDTQYF.

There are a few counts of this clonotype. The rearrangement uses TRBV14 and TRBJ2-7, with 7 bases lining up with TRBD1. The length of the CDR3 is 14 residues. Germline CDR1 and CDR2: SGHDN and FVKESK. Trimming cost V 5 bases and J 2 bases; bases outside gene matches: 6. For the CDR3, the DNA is TGTGCCAGCAGCTTAACAGGGGCCACCTACGAGCAGTACTTC. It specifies CASSLTGATYEQYF.

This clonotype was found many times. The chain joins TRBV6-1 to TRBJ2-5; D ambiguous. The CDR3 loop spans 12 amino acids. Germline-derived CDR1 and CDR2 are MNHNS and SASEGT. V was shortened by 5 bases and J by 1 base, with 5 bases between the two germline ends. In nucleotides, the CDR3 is TGTGCCAGCAGTTCCACCCAAGAGACCCAGTACTTC. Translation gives CASSSTQETQYF.

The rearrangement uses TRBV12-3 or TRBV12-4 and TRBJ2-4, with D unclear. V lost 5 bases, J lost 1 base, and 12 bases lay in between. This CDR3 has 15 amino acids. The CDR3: CASSEARRAKNIQYF. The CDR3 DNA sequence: TGTGCCAGCAGTGAGGCCCGACGGGCCAAAAACATTCAGTACTTC.

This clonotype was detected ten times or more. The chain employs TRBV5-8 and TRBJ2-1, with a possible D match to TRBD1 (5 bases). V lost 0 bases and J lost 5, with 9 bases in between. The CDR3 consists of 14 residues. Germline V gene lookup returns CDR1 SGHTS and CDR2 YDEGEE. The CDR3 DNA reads TGTGCCAGCAGCTTGGGGACACGGGACAATGAGCAGTTCTTC. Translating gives CASSLGTRDNEQFF.

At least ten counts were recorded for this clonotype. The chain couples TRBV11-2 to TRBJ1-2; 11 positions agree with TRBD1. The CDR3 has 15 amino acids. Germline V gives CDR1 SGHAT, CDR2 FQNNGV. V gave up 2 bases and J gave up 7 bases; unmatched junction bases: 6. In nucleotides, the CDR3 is TGTGCCAGCAGCTTACTAGGGACAGGGGGAATTGGCTACACCTTC. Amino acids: CASSLLGTGGIGYTF.

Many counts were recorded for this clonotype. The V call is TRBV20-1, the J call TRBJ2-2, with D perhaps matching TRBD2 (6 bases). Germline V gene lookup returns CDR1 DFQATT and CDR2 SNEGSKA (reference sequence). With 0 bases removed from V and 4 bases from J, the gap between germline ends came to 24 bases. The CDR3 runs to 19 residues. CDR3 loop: CSARDGAKVAAPRTGELFF. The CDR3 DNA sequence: TGCAGTGCTAGAGATGGGGCTAAGGTAGCGGCCCCCCGCACCGGGGAGCTGTTTTTT.

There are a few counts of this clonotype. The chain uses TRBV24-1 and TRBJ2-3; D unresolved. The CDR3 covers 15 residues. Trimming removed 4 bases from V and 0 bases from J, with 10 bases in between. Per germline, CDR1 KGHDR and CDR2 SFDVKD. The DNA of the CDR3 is TGTGCCACCAGTGAGACGGGTATAAGCACAGATACGCAGTATTTT. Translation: CATSETGISTDTQYF.

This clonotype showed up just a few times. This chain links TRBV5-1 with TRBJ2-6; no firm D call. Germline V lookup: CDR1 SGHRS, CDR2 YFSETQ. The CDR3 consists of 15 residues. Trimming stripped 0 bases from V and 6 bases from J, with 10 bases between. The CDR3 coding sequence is TGCGCCAGCAGCTTGGGGGCTTCTCAGGCCAACGTCCTGACTTTC. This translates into CASSLGASQANVLTF.